This T cell receptor beta chain was sequenced during a study of blood T cell repertoires in COVID-19. Repertoires were generated with immunoSEQ multiplex PCR, while TCRdb's copy carries only in-frame clones and drops some. The table has around 120,000 clones, about nine tenths seen once. Germline V gene data show CDR1 as SQVTM and CDR2 as ANQGSEA. This CDR3 spans 15 amino acids. The J segment lost 10 bases and the V segment lost 5 bases, leaving 18 bases of the junction unmatched. The chain recombines TRBV29-1 with TRBJ1-1; 8 bases fit TRBD1. The TCR was taken from a human donor with active COVID-19. The donor label of this sample is uncertain. Specimen: peripheral blood. The CDR3 here is CSVPSPTRGPFGAFF. CDR3 nucleotide sequence: TGCAGCGTTCCTTCACCCACCAGGGGGCCCTTTGGAGCTTTCTTT.